The table lists the clone carrying this TCR beta chain with a few counts. The antigen is not known. This specimen comes from a study of cytomegalovirus exposure and HLA in healthy donors. Overall study results and limits: Investigators reported 150 to 200 TCR beta chains as tied to cytomegalovirus.

TCRdb keeps only in-frame clones here, not all; method: immunoSEQ multiplex PCR. The sample lists 70,000 to 80,000 clones; around 94% were seen once. The CDR3 length is 14 residues. Looked up from germline, CDR1 is SGHAT and CDR2 is FQDESV (reference sequence). V lost 1 base and J 4 bases, leaving 9 bases between the germline ends. The chain carries TRBV11-1 and TRBJ2-3, with a tentative D call TRBD2 (5 bases). Specimen: PBMCs. The sequence was obtained from a woman under 30 in good health and CMV-seropositive. Here the CDR3 DNA reads TGTGCCAGCAGCTTAGGCAGTAGCGCAGATACGCAGTATTTT. Amino acid sequence: CASSLGSSADTQYF.